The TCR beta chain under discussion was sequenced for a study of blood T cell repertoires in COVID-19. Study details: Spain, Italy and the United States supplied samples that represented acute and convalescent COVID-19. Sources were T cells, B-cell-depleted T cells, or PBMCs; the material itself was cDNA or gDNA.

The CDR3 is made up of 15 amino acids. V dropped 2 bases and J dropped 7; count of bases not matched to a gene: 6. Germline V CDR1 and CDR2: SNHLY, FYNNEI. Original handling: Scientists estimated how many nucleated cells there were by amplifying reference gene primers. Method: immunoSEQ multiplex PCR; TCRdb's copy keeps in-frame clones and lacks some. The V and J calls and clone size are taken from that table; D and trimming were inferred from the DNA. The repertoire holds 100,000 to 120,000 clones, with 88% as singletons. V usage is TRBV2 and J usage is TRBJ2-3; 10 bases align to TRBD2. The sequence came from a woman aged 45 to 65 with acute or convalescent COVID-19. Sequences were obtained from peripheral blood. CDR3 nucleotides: TGTGCCAGCAGTGAAATAGCGGGAGGCCCAAATACGCAGTATTTT. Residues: CASSEIAGGPNTQYF.